These 21 T cell receptor beta chains came from one sample sequenced in a study of blood T cell repertoires in COVID-19 (dated by TCRdb to 2019 to 2021). Library method: the immunoSEQ multiplex PCR assay. TCRdb re-hosts the immuneACCESS table, in-frame sequences only. Its copies lack some clones; in the studies checked, an unresolved V gene accounts for under half of them, and the cause for the rest is not known. This sample comprises 46,000 or so clones, approximately 87% of them detected only once. Roughly an eighth of the sample is taken by the ten largest. Sequenced: peripheral blood. These receptors were obtained from a human donor in a cohort sampled during active COVID-19.

V usage is TRBV29-1 and J usage is TRBJ1-2, with 9 bases aligning to TRBD1. This CDR3 has 13 amino acids. Germline V gives CDR1 SQVTM, CDR2 ANQGSEA. The V segment lost 7 bases and the J segment 8 bases; nucleotides outside the gene matches: 11. CDR3 region: CSAGQGILGGYTF. The CDR3 DNA follows: TGCAGCGCGGGACAGGGAATCCTAGGAGGCTACACCTTC.

Written as DNA, the CDR3 is TGTGCCAGCACCAACAGGGAGACCTACGAGCAGTACTTC. Protein product: CASTNRETYEQYF. The V and J genes are TRBV6-5 and TRBJ2-7; weak D call: TRBD1 (6 bases). The CDR3 extends over 13 amino acids. CDR1 and CDR2 (germline): MNHEY, SVGAGI. The V and J ends lost 7 bases and 2 bases respectively, with 12 bases between them.

CDR3 in amino acids: CSASLLPDRLYEQYF. In DNA, the CDR3 is TGCAGTGCTAGTCTGCTTCCGGACAGGCTCTACGAGCAGTACTTC. The chain combines TRBV20-1 with TRBJ2-7; 7 bases line up with TRBD1. Germline values: CDR1 DFQATT, CDR2 SNEGSKA (reference sequence). Trimming removed 3 bases from V and 3 bases from J; junction bases left unmatched: 11. CDR3 size: 15 residues.

The genes are TRBV29-1 and TRBJ2-1; no reliable D call. Germline values: CDR1 SQVTM, CDR2 ANQGSEA. V was cut by 4 bases and J by 15 bases, with 13 bases left in between. This CDR3 comprises 10 residues. The CDR3 sequence: CSVAKEPPFF. The DNA of the CDR3 is TGCAGCGTTGCTAAGGAGCCGCCGTTCTTC.

The V gene is TRBV7-9, the J gene TRBJ2-1; perhaps TRBD2 as D (7 bases). The germline V gene encodes CDR1 SEHNR and CDR2 FQNEAQ (reference sequence). The CDR3 loop spans 16 amino acids. Deletions cut 5 bases from V and 4 bases from J, with 18 bases between. The CDR3 region is CASSEGGGLSYNEQFF. The CDR3, as DNA: TGTGCCAGCAGCGAAGGCGGGGGCCTTAGTTACAATGAGCAGTTCTTC.

V usage is TRBV30 and J usage is TRBJ1-5; D is possibly TRBD1 (5 bases). Germline V gene sequence: CDR1 GTSNPN, CDR2 SVGIG (reference sequence). The CDR3 has 13 residues. Trimming removed 5 bases from V and 4 bases from J, with 12 bases in between. The CDR3 region is CAWQGLINQPQHF. DNA of the CDR3: TGTGCCTGGCAGGGTCTGATAAATCAGCCCCAGCATTTT.

The genes are TRBV10-3 and TRBJ1-3, with TRBD1 matching 7 bases. V was pared by 10 bases and J by 3 bases, with 9 bases of the junction left unmatched. The CDR3 loop spans 14 amino acids. Germline CDR1 ENHRY, CDR2 SYGVKD. The CDR3 nucleotides are TGTGCCAACGGTCCAGGGGGAAATGGAAACACCATATATTTT. It translates to CANGPGGNGNTIYF.

The V gene is TRBV5-1, the J gene TRBJ1-2, with TRBD1 matching over 7 bases. CDR1 and CDR2 from the germline V gene are SGHRS and YFSETQ. The CDR3 covers 16 residues. With V trimmed by 2 bases and J by 8 bases, 15 bases remained unmatched. The CDR3 sequence is CASSFNSPTGIGGYTF. CDR3 in DNA: TGCGCCAGCAGCTTTAATTCTCCGACAGGGATCGGCGGCTACACCTTC.

The V and J genes are TRBV11-2 and TRBJ1-1; TRBD1 matches at 9 bases. CDR3 length equals 16 residues. Trimming took 2 bases from V and 5 from J; bases not matched to a gene: 9. CDR1 SGHAT and CDR2 FQNNGV come from the germline V gene. DNA of the CDR3: TGTGCCAGCAGCTTAACCCCGACAGGGGGATGGACTGAAGCTTTCTTT. The encoded protein is CASSLTPTGGWTEAFF.

The chain links TRBV7-6 to TRBJ1-2, with TRBD1 matching over 10 bases. V lost 4 bases, J lost 8 bases, and 10 bases stayed unmatched. This CDR3 contains 15 residues. In germline, CDR1 is SGHVS, CDR2 FNYEAQ. The DNA of the CDR3 is TGTGCCAGCAGCTCCGAAGAGACAGGGGGCCGGGGCTACACCTTC. The encoded protein is CASSSEETGGRGYTF.

In its sample, this clone was seen a few times. This chain uses TRBV5-4 with TRBJ1-1; no reliable D call. Trimming pared 0 bases from V and 8 bases from J, leaving 11 bases between. The length of the CDR3 is 13 residues. Looked up from germline, CDR1 is SGHNT and CDR2 is YYREEE (reference sequence). CDR3 sequence: CASSLGWENEAFF. DNA for the CDR3: TGTGCCAGCAGCTTGGGCTGGGAGAACGAAGCTTTCTTT.

The chain couples TRBV18 to TRBJ2-6; 11 positions agree with TRBD1. This CDR3 contains 20 residues. Unmatched junction bases numbered 13, after V lost 6 bases and J lost 0 bases. Germline loops: CDR1 KGHSH, CDR2 LQKENI. The CDR3 here is CASSPVTDRGRSSGANVLTF. CDR3 nucleotides: TGTGCCAGCTCCCCCGTTACGGACAGGGGGCGATCCTCTGGGGCCAACGTCCTGACTTTC.

The chain carries TRBV3-1 (or the pseudogene TRBV3-2) and TRBJ1-2; D not resolved. CDR3 length: 13 amino acids. Trimming removed 8 bases from V and 6 bases from J, with 16 bases in between. Per the germline V gene, CDR1 is LGHDT and CDR2 is YNNKEL (reference sequence). The CDR3 DNA reads TGTGCCAGCGACCCCCCGGGGTATCATGGCTACACCTTC. As protein: CASDPPGYHGYTF.

The CDR3 loop reads CASSLDRGSDYGYTF. CDR3 nucleotides: TGTGCCAGCAGCTTGGACAGGGGGAGTGACTATGGCTACACCTTC. The rearrangement uses TRBV5-4 and TRBJ1-2; 8 nucleotides agree with TRBD1. This CDR3 contains 15 residues. Trimming took 0 bases from V and 3 from J; bases not matched to a gene: 4. Germline lookup yields CDR1 SGHNT and CDR2 YYREEE (reference sequence).

This rearrangement joins TRBV5-1 to TRBJ2-1, with a weak D call TRBD1 (6 bases). Trimming stripped 0 bases from V and 8 bases from J, with 15 bases between. Per germline, CDR1 SGHRS and CDR2 YFSETQ. The CDR3 spans 15 residues. CDR3 DNA: TGCGCCAGCAGCTTGGTGGCAGGGGTAAGGGATGAGCAGTTCTTC. Translation: CASSLVAGVRDEQFF.

V is TRBV6-5 and J is TRBJ1-2, with TRBD1 identical over 9 bases. V shed 6 bases and J 2 bases; nucleotides not matched to a gene: 4. Germline values: CDR1 MNHEY, CDR2 SVGAGI. This CDR3 spans 14 amino acids. In DNA, the CDR3 is TGTGCCAGCAGATATGGGACAGGGAACTATGGCTACACCTTC. Translating gives CASRYGTGNYGYTF.

V and J are TRBV28 and TRBJ2-1, with a weak D call TRBD1 (6 bases). With 3 bases removed from V and 0 bases from J, the gap between germline ends came to 9 bases. Germline-derived CDR1 and CDR2 are MDHEN and SYDVKM. The CDR3 extends over 15 amino acids. CDR3 DNA sequence: TGTGCCAGCAGTTTCCAGGGGAGCTCCTACAATGAGCAGTTCTTC. Translation gives CASSFQGSSYNEQFF.

The chain carries TRBV6-5 and TRBJ1-1, with 7 bases fitting TRBD1. The length of the CDR3 is 15 residues. With V trimmed by 0 bases and J by 7 bases, 8 bases remained unmatched. The germline V gene has CDR1 MNHEY and CDR2 SVGAGI. The DNA of the CDR3 is TGTGCCAGCAGTTACTCGATCTACCGGGACAGTGAAGCTTTCTTT. Protein product: CASSYSIYRDSEAFF.

The V call is TRBV28, the J call TRBJ2-7, with D possibly matching TRBD1 (6 bases). The length of the CDR3 is 15 residues. The V gene's germline CDR1 is MDHEN and CDR2 SYDVKM. With 6 bases removed from V and 1 base from J, the gap between germline ends came to 16 bases. For the CDR3, the DNA is TGTGCCAGCAGCCGGTCGGGACAACTGTCCTACGAGCAGTACTTC. The encoded protein is CASSRSGQLSYEQYF.

The chain has TRBV28 and TRBJ1-1; 11 nucleotides agree with TRBD1. The CDR3 sequence is 14 residues long. CDR1 MDHEN and CDR2 SYDVKM come from the germline V gene. The junction had 4 bases not matched to a gene; V was cut back by 3 bases and J by 7 bases. The CDR3 protein is CASSLDRGLGEAFF. CDR3 in DNA: TGTGCCAGCAGTTTGGACAGGGGGCTCGGTGAAGCTTTCTTT.

Comment on this clone: At one of its ends the junction is not consistent with the germline gene, which may arise from a read error. The J gene is TRBJ2-5, the V gene TRBV3-1 (or the pseudogene TRBV3-2); no reliable D call. The CDR3 spans 14 residues. The V gene's germline CDR1 is LGHDT and CDR2 YNNKEL (reference sequence). The DNA of the CDR3 is TGTGCCGGCAGCAGCCAAGACGGAGAGGAGACCCAGTACTTC. Protein product: CAGSSQDGEETQYF.